What follows are 7 T cell receptor beta chains derived from one specimen sequenced in a study of T cells in localized non-small cell lung cancer. Clones were read by immunoSEQ multiplex PCR, and TCRdb kept only the in-frame ones, dropping some. The sample consists of around 94,000 clones, 87% of them appearing once. The source was peripheral blood, collected before any cancer treatment. These TCRs come from a man aged 40-75 years with stage I squamous cell lung carcinoma.

The chain uses TRBV14 and TRBJ1-1, with TRBD1 matching over 8 bases. The CDR3 covers 14 residues. Losses at the gene ends were 1 base for V and 5 bases for J; bases not matched to a gene: 3. Germline V gives CDR1 SGHDN, CDR2 FVKESK. CDR3 loop: CASSQVNRGTEAFF. The CDR3 nucleotides read TGTGCCAGCAGCCAAGTGAACAGGGGGACTGAAGCTTTCTTT. The full variable domain, completed using reference TRBV14 and TRBJ1-1, is EAGVTQFPSHSVIEKGQTVTLRCDPISGHDNLYWYRRVMGKEIKFLLHFVKESKQDESGMPNNRFLAERTGGTYSTLKVQPAELEDSGVYFCASSQVNRGTEAFFGQGTRLTVV.

This chain joins TRBV6-5 and TRBJ1-2; D ambiguous. This CDR3 has 12 amino acids. Trimming shortened V by 8 bases and J by 3 bases, and 10 bases separated the two germline ends. Germline CDR1 is MNHEY and CDR2 is SVGAGI. In DNA, the CDR3 is TGTGCCAGCGGAGGCCAGTACTATGGCTACACCTTC. Translated: CASGGQYYGYTF.

The chain carries TRBV4-2 and TRBJ1-2, with D perhaps matching TRBD1 (5 bases). The length of the CDR3 is 14 residues. The germline V gene encodes CDR1 LGHNA and CDR2 YNFKEQ. The V end was cut by 3 bases, the J end by 3 bases, with 11 bases between. The CDR3 is CASSHPTAHYGYTF. For the CDR3, the DNA is TGTGCCAGCAGCCATCCGACAGCACACTATGGCTACACCTTC.

V usage is TRBV7-6 and J usage is TRBJ1-5, with D unresolved. V lost 3 bases and J 0 bases, leaving 3 bases between the germline ends. CDR3 length: 13 amino acids. Germline V CDR1 and CDR2: SGHVS, FNYEAQ. The CDR3 DNA is TGTGCCAGCAGCTTGAATAGCAATCAGCCCCAGCATTTT. Amino acids: CASSLNSNQPQHF.

This clone was counted once. V and J are TRBV29-1 and TRBJ1-4; maybe TRBD1 (6 bases). V lost 3 bases to trimming and J lost 3 bases, with 14 bases between them. Looked up from germline, CDR1 is SQVTM and CDR2 is ANQGSEA. CDR3 length equals 15 residues. The CDR3 nucleotides read TGCAGCGTTGAGGGGGGGCGCGGGGCTAATGAAAAACTGTTTTTT. It specifies CSVEGGRGANEKLFF.

The V gene is TRBV6-6, the J gene TRBJ1-5, with D possibly being TRBD1 (5 bases). The V and J ends lost 1 base and 6 bases respectively, with 7 bases between them. The germline V gene has CDR1 MNHNY and CDR2 SVGAGI (reference sequence). This CDR3 comprises 13 residues. In DNA, the CDR3 is TGTGCCAGCAGTTACTACGGGGCTCAGCCCCAGCATTTT. As protein: CASSYYGAQPQHF.

CDR3 protein: CASSTQGGSYEQYF. Written as DNA, the CDR3 is TGTGCCAGTAGTACACAGGGAGGGTCCTACGAGCAGTACTTC. V is TRBV19 and J is TRBJ2-7, with TRBD2 as a possible D gene (7 bases). CDR1 and CDR2 from the germline V gene are LNHDA and SQIVND (reference sequence). The CDR3 runs to 14 residues. V lost 4 bases to trimming and J lost 1 base, with 11 bases between them.